A selection of T cell receptor beta chains follows, all from one sample in a study of patients and donors after allogeneic stem cell transplantation. TCRdb recomputed calls from the RT-PCR reads with MiXCR, one row per CDR3 protein. The sample holds about 87,000 distinct CDR3 sequences, 5% seen once. Material for sequencing was blood, either unsorted or a sorted T cell fraction (not recorded which). The receptors here all came from a human donor who was either an allogeneic HSCT recipient or a stem cell or donor lymphocyte infusion donor (not recorded which). It is not recorded whose cells these are; they may come from a transplant donor. CDR3s include the opening cysteine and the closing phenylalanine or tryptophan. A D gene is named only where the DNA matches it firmly. Expanded clones are given a class, and other clones once, few, many or no size at all.

>NA|many|TRBV15|17|TRBJ2-3
TGTGCCACCAGCAGAGATAGGTTGGCAGGAGTTACAGATACGCAGTATTTT
CATSRDRLAGVTDTQYF
>NA|many|TRBV7-8|12|TRBJ2-7
TGTGCCAGCAGCTCTAATACAGGGTTCCAGTACTTC
CASSSNTGFQYF
>NA|many|TRBV4-2|15|TRBJ1-1
TGTGCCAGCAGCCAATCCCACGGACGGAACACTGAAGCTTTCTTT
CASSQSHGRNTEAFF
>NA|many|TRBV6-4|12|TRBJ1-2
TGTGCCAGCACTAGACAAGGCTATGGCTACACCTTC
CASTRQGYGYTF
>NA|many|TRBV7-2|14|TRBJ2-7
TGTGCCAGCAGCTTAGGAGGGGGGCCCTACGAGCAGTACTTC
CASSLGGGPYEQYF
>NA|few|TRBV10-3|12|TRBJ2-1
TGTGCCATCAGTGATTCACGCAATGAGCAGTTCTTC
CAISDSRNEQFF
>TRBD2|many|TRBV10-1|15|TRBJ2-2
TGCGCCAGCAGTGAGTCGCGGGGGGACACCGGGGAGCTGTTTTTT
CASSESRGDTGELFF
>NA|many|TRBV5-1|13|TRBJ2-5
TGCGCCAGCAGCTTGGGCCGTTCTGAGACCCAGTACTTC
CASSLGRSETQYF
>NA|many|TRBV4-1|14|TRBJ1-2
TGCGCCAGCAGCCAAGGTTCGCAGGGAGGTGGCTACACCTTC
CASSQGSQGGGYTF
>NA|many|TRBV3-1|13|TRBJ2-2
TGTGCCAGCAGCCAAACCGGCACCGGGGAGCTGTTTTTT
CASSQTGTGELFF
>TRBD1|many|TRBV7-2|15|TRBJ1-1
TGTGCCAGCAGCTTGGGGACAGGGATGAACACTGAAGCTTTCTTT
CASSLGTGMNTEAFF
>TRBD1|many|TRBV7-8|14|TRBJ1-1
TGTGCCAGCAGCTTCGGGACAGGGGGCTTTGAAGCTTTCTTT
CASSFGTGGFEAFF
>NA|many|TRBV27|17|TRBJ2-1
TGTGCCAGCACCTTTACTAGCCGAAGAAGCTCCTACAATGAGCAGTTCTTC
CASTFTSRRSSYNEQFF
>TRBD1|once|TRBV19|16|TRBJ2-1
TGTGCCAGTAGCCCTCTTCCGGGACAGGGGTGGGATGAGCAGTTCTTC
CASSPLPGQGWDEQFF
>NA|few|TRBV7-3|14|TRBJ2-1
TGTGCCAGCAGCTTAAGCTCCTCTGGCAATGAGCAGTTCTTC
CASSLSSSGNEQFF
>NA|many|TRBV28|13|TRBJ2-2
TGTGCCAGCAGTCCGTCCCCGGGCGGGGAGCTGTTTTTT
CASSPSPGGELFF
>TRBD2|many|TRBV25-1|17|TRBJ2-1
TGTGCCAGCAGTGATTTACTAGCGGAAACTCCCTACAATGAGCAGTTCTTC
CASSDLLAETPYNEQFF
>NA|many|TRBV3-1|11|TRBJ2-7
TGTGCCAGCAGCCAAGTTAGCGAGCAGTACTTC
CASSQVSEQYF
>NA|many|TRBV10-1|13|TRBJ1-1
TGCGCCAGCATCGCAGGGACGAACACTGAAGCTTTCTTT
CASIAGTNTEAFF
>TRBD1|many|TRBV15|16|TRBJ1-3
TGTGCCACCAGCAGAAACTGGGACAGCTCTGGAAACACCATATATTTT
CATSRNWDSSGNTIYF
>NA|many|TRBV28|16|TRBJ2-1
TGTGCCAGCAGCGATAGGGGAAGGCGGAGGTACAATGAGCAGTTCTTC
CASSDRGRRRYNEQFF
>TRBD1|NA|TRBV19|14|TRBJ2-2
TGTGCCAGTAGAAAGGGGGCGAATCCCGGGGAGCTGTTTTTT
CASRKGANPGELFF
>NA|many|TRBV5-4|13|TRBJ2-7
TGTGCCAGCAGCCAACAGGGTACAAACGAGCAGTACTTC
CASSQQGTNEQYF
>NA|NA|TRBV2|14|TRBJ1-2
TGTGCCAGCAGTGGGACGGTTACTGCCTATGGCTACACCTTC
CASSGTVTAYGYTF
>TRBD2|many|TRBV2|15|TRBJ2-1
TGTGCCAGCAGAGGGCGATCGGATAGCGGGGGTATTCAGTTCTTC
CASRGRSDSGGIQFF
>NA|NA|TRBV18|14|TRBJ1-1
TGTGCCAGCTCACGCGGACAGAGGAACACTGAAGCTTTCTTT
CASSRGQRNTEAFF
>NA|many|TRBV25-1|15|TRBJ2-5
TGTGCCAGCAGTGACCAGGGACTTAGGGGGGAGACCCAGTACTTC
CASSDQGLRGETQYF
>NA|many|TRBV5-1|13|TRBJ1-1
TGCGCCAGCAGCTTGGCTTTCGAGACTGAAGCTTTCTTT
CASSLAFETEAFF